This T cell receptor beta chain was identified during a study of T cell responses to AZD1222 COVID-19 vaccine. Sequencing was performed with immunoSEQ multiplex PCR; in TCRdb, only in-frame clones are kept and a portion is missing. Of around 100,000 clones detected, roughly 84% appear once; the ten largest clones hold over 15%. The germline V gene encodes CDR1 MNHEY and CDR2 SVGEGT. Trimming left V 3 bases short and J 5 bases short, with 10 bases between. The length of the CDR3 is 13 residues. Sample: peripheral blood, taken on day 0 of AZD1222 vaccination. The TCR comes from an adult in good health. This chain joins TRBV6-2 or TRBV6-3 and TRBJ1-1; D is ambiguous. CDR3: CASSYFSRTEAFF. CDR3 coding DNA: TGTGCCAGCAGTTATTTTTCGAGGACTGAAGCTTTCTTT.